This T cell receptor beta chain was found in a study of blood T cell repertoires in COVID-19. The overall study: Nucleic acid was either cDNA or gDNA, and it came from T cells, B-cell-depleted T cells, or PBMCs.

The authors' processing: Amplification with reference gene primers provided the estimates of nucleated cell counts. The repertoire was sequenced with immunoSEQ multiplex PCR; TCRdb's copy has only in-frame clones and lacks some. From that table come the V and J calls and clone size; the DNA was used to work out D and trimming. Of over 75,000 clones listed, 85% to 90% are singletons. The TCR comes from a human donor with active COVID-19. The donor label of this sample is uncertain. Sequencing was carried out using peripheral blood.

CDR3 sequence (DNA): TGTGCCAGCACCATACCCCAGGAGTTGGGGGGGCTTAACACCGGGGAGCTGTTTTTT. Amino acid sequence: CASTIPQELGGLNTGELFF. This chain joins TRBV27 and TRBJ2-2; the D gene is possibly TRBD2 (7 bases). The ends were cut back, 7 bases at V and 2 bases at J, with 26 bases in the middle. Germline CDR1 MNHEY, CDR2 SMNVEV (reference sequence). The CDR3 spans 19 residues.